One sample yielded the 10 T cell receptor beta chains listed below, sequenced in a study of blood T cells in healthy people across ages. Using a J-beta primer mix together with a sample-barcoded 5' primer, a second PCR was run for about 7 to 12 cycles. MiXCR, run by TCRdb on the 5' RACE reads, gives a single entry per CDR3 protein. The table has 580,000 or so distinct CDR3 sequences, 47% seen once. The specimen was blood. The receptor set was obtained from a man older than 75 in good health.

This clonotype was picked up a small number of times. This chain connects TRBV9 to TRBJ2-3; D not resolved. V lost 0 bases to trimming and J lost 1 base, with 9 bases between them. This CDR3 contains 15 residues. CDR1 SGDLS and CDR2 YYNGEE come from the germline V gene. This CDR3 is CASSVGQARTDTQYF. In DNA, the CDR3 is TGTGCCAGCAGCGTAGGCCAGGCCCGCACAGATACGCAGTATTTT.

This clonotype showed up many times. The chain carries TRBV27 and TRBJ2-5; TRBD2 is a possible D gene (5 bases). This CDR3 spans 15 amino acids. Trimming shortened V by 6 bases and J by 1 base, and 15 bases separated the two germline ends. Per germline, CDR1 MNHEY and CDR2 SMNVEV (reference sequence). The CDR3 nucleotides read TGTGCCAGCAGACGCCTCACTAGAAGCCAAGAGACCCAGTACTTC. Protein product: CASRRLTRSQETQYF.

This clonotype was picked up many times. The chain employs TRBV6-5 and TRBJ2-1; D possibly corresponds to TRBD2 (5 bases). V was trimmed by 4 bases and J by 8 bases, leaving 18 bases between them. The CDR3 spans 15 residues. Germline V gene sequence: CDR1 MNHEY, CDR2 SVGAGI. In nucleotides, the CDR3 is TGTGCCAGCAGTTTGTGGAGGAGTCATCGCGATGAGCAGTTCTTC. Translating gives CASSLWRSHRDEQFF.

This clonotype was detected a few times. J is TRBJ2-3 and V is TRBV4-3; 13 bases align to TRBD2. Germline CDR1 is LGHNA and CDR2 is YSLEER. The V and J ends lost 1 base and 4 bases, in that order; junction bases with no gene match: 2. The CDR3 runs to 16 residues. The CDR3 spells CASSQGTSGSADTQYF. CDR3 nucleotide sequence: TGCGCCAGCAGCCAAGGGACTAGCGGGAGCGCAGATACGCAGTATTTT.

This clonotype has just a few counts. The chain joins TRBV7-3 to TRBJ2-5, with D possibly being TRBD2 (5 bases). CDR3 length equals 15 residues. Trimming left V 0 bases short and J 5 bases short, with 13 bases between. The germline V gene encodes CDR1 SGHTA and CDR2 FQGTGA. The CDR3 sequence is CASSLTAGAGETQYF. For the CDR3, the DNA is TGTGCCAGCAGCTTAACCGCGGGTGCCGGCGAGACCCAGTACTTC.

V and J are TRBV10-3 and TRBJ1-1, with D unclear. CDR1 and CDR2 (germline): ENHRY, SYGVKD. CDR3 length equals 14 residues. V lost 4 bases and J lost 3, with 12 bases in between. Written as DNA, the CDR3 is TGTGCCATCAGTGTAGTACAGAGGGACACTGAAGCTTTCTTT. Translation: CAISVVQRDTEAFF.

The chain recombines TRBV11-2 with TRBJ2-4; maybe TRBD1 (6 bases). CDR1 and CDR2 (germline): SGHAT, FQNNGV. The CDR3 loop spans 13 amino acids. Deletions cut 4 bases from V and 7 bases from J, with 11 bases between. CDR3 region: CASSSQGNNIQYF. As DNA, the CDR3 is TGTGCCAGCAGCTCACAGGGTAACAACATTCAGTACTTC.

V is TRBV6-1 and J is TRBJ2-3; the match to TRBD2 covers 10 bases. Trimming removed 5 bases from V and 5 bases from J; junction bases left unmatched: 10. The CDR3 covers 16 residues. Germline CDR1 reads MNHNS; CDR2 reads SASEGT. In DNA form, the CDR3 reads TGTGCCAGCAGTAAGGGACTAGCGATTGAGGAAGATACGCAGTATTTT. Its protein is CASSKGLAIEEDTQYF.

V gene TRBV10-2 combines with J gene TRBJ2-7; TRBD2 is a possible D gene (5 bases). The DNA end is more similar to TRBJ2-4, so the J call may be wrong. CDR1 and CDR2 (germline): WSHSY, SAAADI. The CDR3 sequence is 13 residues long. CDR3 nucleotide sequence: TGCGCCAGCAGTGCCTCGACCGGGGACATTCAGTACTTC. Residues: CASSASTGDIQYF.

The CDR3 DNA follows: TGTGCCAGCAGTGAACTAGCGGTTCGGGATGAGCAGTTCTTC. Its translation is CASSELAVRDEQFF. V is TRBV2 and J is TRBJ2-1; 7 nucleotides match TRBD2. CDR3 length equals 14 residues. Losses at the gene ends were 2 bases for V and 8 bases for J; bases not matched to a gene: 6. Germline V lookup: CDR1 SNHLY, CDR2 FYNNEI.